One and the same sample provided the 6 T cell receptor beta chains below, sequenced in a study of T cells expressing NK-cell markers. TCRdb re-called the 5' RACE reads; one entry per CDR3 protein, DNA not given. The sample has 300,000 to 450,000 distinct CDR3 sequences. Sequenced sample: blood T cells: a sorted CD56 or NKG2C T cell subset, CD4+ or CD8+ T cells, or bulk PBMC T cells (not recorded which). These receptors were collected from a man aged 18-70 years in good health.

The chain combines TRBV15 with TRBJ1-2. From germline, CDR1 is LNHNV and CDR2 YYDKDF (reference sequence). This CDR3 has 16 residues. Here the CDR3 reads CATSTREVPLNYGYTF.

This chain connects TRBV6-1 to TRBJ2-1; absent DNA, TCRdb's TRBD1 call cannot be checked. The CDR3 is made up of 16 amino acids. The V gene's germline CDR1 is MNHNS and CDR2 SASEGT. The CDR3 sequence: CASSEILGQGYNEQFF.

The chain joins TRBV6-6 to TRBJ1-2; TCRdb gives TRBD1 as the D gene, but with no DNA this cannot be confirmed. Germline CDR1 MNHNY, CDR2 SVGAGI (reference sequence). The CDR3 spans 13 residues. CDR3 amino acids: CASSRDTFYGYTF.

The rearrangement joins TRBV3-1 to TRBJ2-6; no DNA is available, so the TRBD1 call from TCRdb remains unchecked. Germline V gene lookup returns CDR1 LGHDT and CDR2 YNNKEL (reference sequence). The CDR3 covers 17 residues. The chain's CDR3 is CASSHEGRSSGANVLTF.

V and J are TRBV5-5 and TRBJ2-7; TCRdb's assignment of TRBD2 cannot be checked, as there is no DNA. In germline, CDR1 is SGHKS, CDR2 YYEKEE (reference sequence). The CDR3 spans 17 residues. CDR3 protein: CASSHTGTSGGAVEQYF.

V is TRBV5-6 and J is TRBJ2-5; TCRdb picks TRBD2, but there is no DNA to check that call. The germline gives CDR1 SGHDT, CDR2 YYEEEE. CDR3 length equals 17 residues. This CDR3 reads CASSLRWLAGYQETQYF.